Shown below are 30 T cell receptor beta chains from a single sample sequenced in a study of blood T cell repertoires in COVID-19. Measured with immunoSEQ multiplex PCR; TCRdb has only the in-frame clones, and not every one. The sample lists 99,000 or so clones, about 85% occurring once. Sequencing used peripheral blood. The receptors stem from a man aged 50 to 59 with acute or convalescent COVID-19.

About this clone: Other DNA sequences in the same sample also yield this CDR3. The chain joins TRBV3-1 (or the pseudogene TRBV3-2) to TRBJ1-6, with D unclear. Germline V gene sequence: CDR1 LGHDT, CDR2 YNNKEL (reference sequence). Trimming removed 0 bases from V and 10 bases from J, with 7 bases in between. The CDR3 has 13 amino acids. CDR3 sequence (DNA): TGTGCCAGCAGCCAAGAGCGGTACTCACCCCTCCACTTT. Translated: CASSQERYSPLHF.

This chain connects TRBV11-2 to TRBJ2-2; TRBD2 agrees at 8 bases. The V gene's germline CDR1 is SGHAT and CDR2 FQNNGV. The CDR3 has 13 amino acids. V gave up 5 bases and J gave up 8 bases; unmatched junction bases: 4. The CDR3 sequence is CASSMGLGGELFF. The CDR3 nucleotides read TGTGCCAGCAGCATGGGACTAGGAGGGGAGCTGTTTTTT.

This chain links TRBV7-6 with TRBJ2-7; 15 bases line up with TRBD2. The V gene's germline CDR1 is SGHVS and CDR2 FNYEAQ. Trimming at V came to 4 bases and at J to 2 bases, leaving 9 bases not matched to a gene. The CDR3 totals 18 residues. This CDR3 reads CASSSPPGLAGGTYEQYF. Written as DNA, the CDR3 is TGTGCCAGCAGCTCACCCCCGGGACTAGCGGGGGGCACCTACGAGCAGTACTTC.

This chain joins TRBV4-1 and TRBJ1-2; TRBD1 might be the D (6 bases). Germline CDR1 is MGHRA and CDR2 is YSYEKL. The germline V and J ends were trimmed by 0 bases and 2 bases, with 10 bases remaining between them. The CDR3 loop spans 15 amino acids. CDR3 DNA sequence: TGCGCCAGCAGCCAAGATCTGGGACAAAACTATGGCTACACCTTC. Protein sequence: CASSQDLGQNYGYTF.

The chain joins TRBV7-2 to TRBJ1-1, with 11 positions matching TRBD1. Trimming removed 4 bases from V and 5 bases from J; junction bases left unmatched: 6. The CDR3 loop spans 15 amino acids. CDR1 SGHTA and CDR2 FQGNSA come from the germline V gene. CDR3 sequence (DNA): TGTGCCAGCAGCTCCACGGGACAGGGGGTTACTGAAGCTTTCTTT. Translated, it gives CASSSTGQGVTEAFF.

V usage is TRBV2 and J usage is TRBJ2-7, with D hard to call. Deletions cut 5 bases from V and 4 bases from J, with 3 bases between. CDR3 size: 10 residues. From germline, CDR1 is SNHLY and CDR2 FYNNEI. Here the CDR3 reads CASSSYEQYF. The CDR3 coding sequence is TGTGCCAGCAGTTCTTACGAGCAGTACTTC.

This chain joins TRBV18 and TRBJ2-7, with 8 bases fitting TRBD2. The V and J ends lost 2 bases and 2 bases, in that order; junction bases with no gene match: 5. Germline V CDR1 and CDR2: KGHSH, LQKENI. This CDR3 has 15 residues. The CDR3 bases are TGTGCCAGCTCACCATTTAGCGGGGCGGCCTACGAGCAGTACTTC. Translating it yields CASSPFSGAAYEQYF. The complete variable domain, with remaining parts taken from reference TRBV18 and TRBJ2-7, reads NAGVMQNPRHLVRRRGQEARLRCSPMKGHSHVYWYRQLPEEGLKFMVYLQKENIIDESGMPKERFSAEFPKEGPSILRIQQVVRGDSAAYFCASSPFSGAAYEQYFGPGTRLTVT.

The gene calls are TRBV28 and TRBJ2-1, with D possibly being TRBD1 (6 bases). Germline V gives CDR1 MDHEN, CDR2 SYDVKM. V was pared by 5 bases and J by 10 bases, with 12 bases between. The CDR3 sequence is 12 residues long. The CDR3 DNA reads TGTGCCAGCAGTCTGTGGACAGACGAGCAGTTCTTC. Translation: CASSLWTDEQFF.

The table lists this clone with a count of one. This chain uses TRBV12-5 with TRBJ2-5; 10 nucleotides match TRBD1. The CDR3 runs to 14 residues. CDR1 LGHNT and CDR2 FRNRAP come from the germline V gene. The J segment lost 5 bases and the V segment lost 4 bases, leaving 4 bases of the junction unmatched. CDR3 in DNA: TGTGCTAGTGGTTCGACAGGGGGCCGGGAGACCCAGTACTTC. This codes for CASGSTGGRETQYF.

V is TRBV18 and J is TRBJ1-5; 8 bases line up with TRBD1. The CDR3 has 16 residues. V shed 3 bases and J 2 bases; nucleotides not matched to a gene: 6. CDR1 is KGHSH and CDR2 is LQKENI in the germline V gene. The chain's CDR3 is CASSPKGQVGNQPQHF. The DNA for the CDR3 is TGTGCCAGCTCACCGAAGGGACAGGTGGGCAATCAGCCCCAGCATTTT.

The chain is built from TRBV7-3 and TRBJ2-5; the match to TRBD1 covers 9 bases. Per the germline V gene, CDR1 is SGHTA and CDR2 is FQGTGA. This CDR3 has 14 residues. V dropped 5 bases and J dropped 5; count of bases not matched to a gene: 6. The CDR3 loop is CASSPTGGGETQYF. CDR3 nucleotides: TGTGCCAGCAGCCCAACAGGGGGCGGTGAGACCCAGTACTTC.

V and J are TRBV19 and TRBJ2-7; no clear D gene. Trimming pared 1 base from V and 5 bases from J, leaving 9 bases between. Germline V CDR1 and CDR2: LNHDA, SQIVND (reference sequence). This CDR3 contains 13 residues. The CDR3 region is CASSIGERDEQYF. CDR3 DNA sequence: TGTGCCAGTAGTATAGGCGAACGGGACGAGCAGTACTTC. Variable domain in full (rest from reference TRBV19 and TRBJ2-7): DGGITQSPKYLFRKEGQNVTLSCEQNLNHDAMYWYRQDPGQGLRLIYYSQIVNDFQKGDIAEGYSVSREKKESFPLTVTSAQKNPTAFYLCASSIGERDEQYFGPGTRLTVT.

The V gene is TRBV20-1, the J gene TRBJ1-2; 8 bases fit TRBD1. CDR1 is DFQATT, CDR2 SNEGSKA, per germline (reference sequence). CDR3 length equals 11 residues. Trimming cost V 7 bases and J 3 bases; bases outside gene matches: 1. This CDR3 reads CSDRGDYGYTF. CDR3 nucleotide sequence: TGCAGTGACAGGGGGGACTATGGCTACACCTTC.

The genes are TRBV6-5 and TRBJ2-5; D perhaps matches TRBD1 (5 bases). CDR3 size: 13 residues. V gave up 7 bases and J gave up 2 bases, with 11 bases separating them. Germline V gene sequence: CDR1 MNHEY, CDR2 SVGAGI. The CDR3 here is CASTGFRQETQYF. The CDR3 region has the DNA TGTGCCAGCACAGGGTTTCGGCAAGAGACCCAGTACTTC.

The V and J genes are TRBV7-2 and TRBJ1-1; tentatively, D is TRBD1 (5 bases). Germline V lookup: CDR1 SGHTA, CDR2 FQGNSA. Between the trimmed V and J ends, which lost 3 bases and 6 bases, there was a span of 11 bases. The CDR3 has 13 residues. CDR3 loop: CASSFTGVPEAFF. DNA of the CDR3: TGTGCCAGCAGCTTTACGGGGGTCCCTGAAGCTTTCTTT.

In its sample, this clone was seen once. The J gene is TRBJ2-7, the V gene TRBV5-1; TRBD2 matches at 14 bases. V shed 0 bases and J 6 bases; nucleotides not matched to a gene: 14. The CDR3 loop spans 19 amino acids. CDR1 and CDR2 from the germline V gene are SGHRS and YFSETQ. The CDR3: CASSLGLAGGPVHLSEQYF. The CDR3 coding sequence is TGCGCCAGCAGCTTGGGACTAGCGGGAGGGCCTGTCCACCTTTCCGAGCAGTACTTC. Using reference TRBV5-1 and TRBJ2-7 for the parts outside the CDR3, the full variable domain is KAGVTQTPRYLIKTRGQQVTLSCSPISGHRSVSWYQQTPGQGLQFLFEYFSETQRNKGNFPGRFSGRQFSNSRSEMNVSTLELGDSALYLCASSLGLAGGPVHLSEQYFGPGTRLTVT.

The chain has TRBV30 and TRBJ1-6; D gene ambiguous. Trimming took off 0 bases at V and 10 bases at J, with 13 bases between the two ends. The CDR3 is 14 residues long. The germline gives CDR1 GTSNPN, CDR2 SVGIG (reference sequence). The CDR3 sequence is CAWSVRAGRSPLHF. As DNA, the CDR3 is TGTGCCTGGAGTGTTAGGGCCGGGAGGTCACCCCTCCACTTT. The full variable domain, in which reference TRBV30 and TRBJ1-6 provide the parts outside the CDR3, is SQTIHQWPATLVQPVGSPLSLECTVEGTSNPNLYWYRQAAGRGLQLLFYSVGIGQISSEVPQNLSASRPQDRQFILSSKKLLLSDSGFYLCAWSVRAGRSPLHFGNGTRLTVT.

V and J are TRBV25-1 and TRBJ1-2; D is undetermined. V was cut by 4 bases and J by 8 bases, with 8 bases left in between. This CDR3 has 11 residues. Per germline, CDR1 MGHDK and CDR2 SYGVNS. CDR3 DNA sequence: TGTGCCAGCAGTGGAGGTGTAGGCTACACCTTC. Translation gives CASSGGVGYTF.

The sample holds one count of this clone. The V call is TRBV19, the J call TRBJ2-1, with no clear D. The CDR3 extends over 13 amino acids. Germline loops: CDR1 LNHDA, CDR2 SQIVND (reference sequence). V was shortened by 5 bases and J by 4 bases, with 9 bases between the two germline ends. The CDR3 protein is CASSWSGYNEQFF. The CDR3 nucleotides are TGTGCCAGTAGTTGGTCCGGTTACAATGAGCAGTTCTTC.

This chain connects TRBV24-1 to TRBJ2-1; TRBD2 matches at 7 bases. The V gene's germline CDR1 is KGHDR and CDR2 SFDVKD. With V trimmed by 3 bases and J by 4 bases, 8 bases remained unmatched. This CDR3 has 16 residues. Here the CDR3 DNA reads TGTGCCACCAGTGATCCTGCTCGGGGGGATTACAATGAGCAGTTCTTC. Translating it yields CATSDPARGDYNEQFF.

The gene calls are TRBV28 and TRBJ2-3; the match to TRBD1 covers 8 bases. Germline loops: CDR1 MDHEN, CDR2 SYDVKM. Trimming at V came to 5 bases and at J to 4 bases, leaving 8 bases not matched to a gene. This CDR3 region has 15 residues. Here the CDR3 reads CASSRPGQASDTQYF. CDR3 sequence (DNA): TGTGCCAGCAGTCGCCCGGGACAGGCGTCAGATACGCAGTATTTT.

As DNA, the CDR3 is TGTGCCAGCAGCCCTCGGGAGAGCTCCTCTGGAAACACCATATATTTT. Translation: CASSPRESSSGNTIYF. The chain recombines TRBV7-9 with TRBJ1-3; D unclear. V was pared by 5 bases and J by 0 bases, with 14 bases between. Germline V gene data show CDR1 as SEHNR and CDR2 as FQNEAQ (reference sequence). CDR3 length: 16 residues.

The chain carries TRBV5-1 and TRBJ2-5; perhaps TRBD2 as D (5 bases). This CDR3 spans 14 amino acids. Germline V gene lookup returns CDR1 SGHRS and CDR2 YFSETQ. V was cut by 1 base and J by 1 base, with 8 bases left in between. The CDR3 here is CASSLFRGQETQYF. For the CDR3, the DNA is TGCGCCAGCAGCTTGTTCCGGGGCCAAGAGACCCAGTACTTC.

This clone has more than one count but fewer than ten. This sequence joins TRBV25-1 and TRBJ1-1; tentatively, D is TRBD1 (5 bases). V lost 3 bases to trimming and J lost 5 bases, with 13 bases between them. The CDR3 extends over 14 amino acids. CDR1 is MGHDK, CDR2 SYGVNS, per germline. The CDR3 DNA reads as TGTGCCAGCAGTGATAGCCAGGGAGGGACTGAAGCTTTCTTT. Translating it yields CASSDSQGGTEAFF.

This chain links TRBV18 with TRBJ2-3; D is possibly TRBD2 (5 bases). The CDR3 sequence is 15 residues long. The germline CDR1 and CDR2 sequences are KGHSH and LQKENI. The ends were cut back, 3 bases at V and 2 bases at J, with 12 bases in the middle. Here the CDR3 reads CASSPGVGSTDTQYF. Written as DNA, the CDR3 is TGTGCCAGCTCACCCGGGGTGGGTTCCACAGATACGCAGTATTTT.

The chain carries TRBV2 and TRBJ1-1; TRBD1 agrees at 8 bases. J gave up 7 bases and V 3 bases, and 7 bases lay outside the gene matches. CDR1 and CDR2 (germline): SNHLY, FYNNEI. The CDR3 loop spans 14 amino acids. The CDR3 bases are TGTGCCAGCAGTGACGGTCAGGGGGCAAATGAAGCTTTCTTT. Protein sequence: CASSDGQGANEAFF.

This chain connects TRBV7-2 to TRBJ2-7, with 8 bases identical to TRBD1. This CDR3 is 14 amino acids long. CDR1 is SGHTA and CDR2 is FQGNSA in the germline V gene. J gave up 5 bases and V 5 bases, and 8 bases lay outside the gene matches. CDR3 in amino acids: CASSPRTGKDEQYF. CDR3 bases: TGTGCCAGCAGCCCCCGGACAGGGAAGGACGAGCAGTACTTC.

This clone was counted only a few times. This sequence joins TRBV12-3 or TRBV12-4 and TRBJ2-3; 10 bases match TRBD2. The CDR3 spans 13 residues. The chain's CDR3 is CATLLAGEDTQYF. The CDR3 nucleotides are TGTGCTACTCTTCTAGCGGGGGAAGATACGCAGTATTTT.

The chain recombines TRBV28 with TRBJ1-4; 8 bases are a match to TRBD1. V gave up 6 bases and J gave up 8 bases; unmatched junction bases: 8. In germline, CDR1 is MDHEN, CDR2 SYDVKM. The CDR3 has 14 amino acids. CDR3 sequence (DNA): TGTGCCAGCAGCCCAGGGGGCAAGGAAGAAAAACTGTTTTTT. Translating gives CASSPGGKEEKLFF.

The rearrangement uses TRBV5-5 and TRBJ2-3; a possible D gene is TRBD1 (6 bases). Between the trimmed V and J ends, which lost 2 bases and 1 base, there was a span of 17 bases. Germline V gives CDR1 SGHKS, CDR2 YYEKEE (reference sequence). This CDR3 is built from 17 residues. CDR3 loop: CASSFVTGLKRTDTQYF. Here the CDR3 DNA reads TGTGCCAGCAGCTTTGTGACAGGTTTAAAACGCACAGATACGCAGTATTTT.